The 11 T cell receptor beta chains given below trace back to one sample, sequenced in a study of cytomegalovirus exposure and HLA in healthy donors. Both 60 Vbeta primers and 13 Jbeta primers went into the PCR. TCRdb's copy holds only in-frame clones and misses some; the assay was immunoSEQ multiplex PCR. Its table records 150,000 to 200,000 clones. Sequencing was carried out using PBMCs. Every receptor here comes from a man aged 30-40 years in good health and CMV-seronegative.

Comments on this clone: Compared with germline, one end of the junction differs, possibly owing to a read error. The gene calls are TRBV7-6 and TRBJ1-2; D possibly corresponds to TRBD1 (5 bases). The CDR3 has 13 amino acids. Per the germline V gene, CDR1 is SGHVS and CDR2 is FNYEAQ. The chain's CDR3 is CASSLQGNDGYTF. DNA for the CDR3: TGTGCCAGCAGCTTACAGGGTAACGATGGCTACACCTTC.

V gene TRBV7-9 combines with J gene TRBJ2-5; perhaps TRBD1 as D (6 bases). CDR1 SEHNR and CDR2 FQNEAQ come from the germline V gene (reference sequence). Trimming took 5 bases from V and 4 from J, leaving 14 bases between them. The CDR3 is made up of 14 amino acids. The DNA of the CDR3 is TGTGCCAGCAGCCCGCCAGGGGCGGGAGAGACCCAGTACTTC. Translating it yields CASSPPGAGETQYF.

The rearrangement joins TRBV6-6 to TRBJ2-7; D not resolved. The V end was cut by 2 bases, the J end by 2 bases, with 10 bases between. CDR1 MNHNY and CDR2 SVGAGI come from the germline V gene (reference sequence). This CDR3 region has 14 residues. The CDR3 DNA sequence: TGTGCCAGCAGTTACCGCAGGCCGGCCTACGAGCAGTACTTC. This codes for CASSYRRPAYEQYF.

The chain is built from TRBV30 and TRBJ2-7; 9 bases line up with TRBD1. The germline CDR1 and CDR2 sequences are GTSNPN and SVGIG (reference sequence). The CDR3 runs to 12 residues. Trimming removed 4 bases from V and 7 bases from J; junction bases left unmatched: 5. The CDR3 spells CAWTGTGREQYF. CDR3 coding DNA: TGTGCCTGGACCGGGACAGGGAGGGAGCAGTACTTC. Complete variable domain (other parts from reference TRBV30 and TRBJ2-7): SQTIHQWPATLVQPVGSPLSLECTVEGTSNPNLYWYRQAAGRGLQLLFYSVGIGQISSEVPQNLSASRPQDRQFILSSKKLLLSDSGFYLCAWTGTGREQYFGPGTRLTVT.

The V and J genes are TRBV7-8 and TRBJ2-3; 12 bases agree with TRBD2. Losses at the gene ends were 1 base for V and 5 bases for J; bases not matched to a gene: 4. The CDR3 spans 16 residues. Germline V CDR1 and CDR2: SGHVS, FQNEAQ. The CDR3 sequence is CASSLVTSGSVDTQYF. The CDR3 bases are TGTGCCAGCAGCTTAGTGACTAGCGGGAGTGTAGATACGCAGTATTTT.

The chain uses TRBV6-5 and TRBJ1-4, with D uncertain. CDR1 is MNHEY, CDR2 SVGAGI, per germline. The germline V and J ends were trimmed by 0 bases and 4 bases, with 6 bases remaining between them. The CDR3 sequence is 14 residues long. CDR3 in DNA: TGTGCCAGCAGTTACTCTCGCAGTAATGAAAAACTGTTTTTT. This codes for CASSYSRSNEKLFF.

V and J are TRBV19 and TRBJ2-5, with 12 bases lining up with TRBD1. The CDR3 has 16 residues. V was pared by 6 bases and J by 5 bases, with 10 bases of the junction left unmatched. The V gene's germline CDR1 is LNHDA and CDR2 SQIVND (reference sequence). CDR3 nucleotide sequence: TGTGCCAGTAGCCTGCTCCGGGACAGGGGGCCGGAGACCCAGTACTTC. This translates into CASSLLRDRGPETQYF.

The chain employs TRBV5-1 and TRBJ2-3, with a tentative D call TRBD2 (7 bases). V was pared by 0 bases and J by 0 bases, with 14 bases between. Germline lookup yields CDR1 SGHRS and CDR2 YFSETQ. This CDR3 region has 17 residues. CDR3 nucleotide sequence: TGCGCCAGCAGCTTGGGTTTAGGGGGGGGCAGCACAGATACGCAGTATTTT. Translating gives CASSLGLGGGSTDTQYF.

The rearrangement links TRBV7-9 to TRBJ2-1, with a possible D match to TRBD2 (6 bases). V was pared by 6 bases and J by 3 bases, with 15 bases between. The CDR3 runs to 15 residues. Germline V gene sequence: CDR1 SEHNR, CDR2 FQNEAQ (reference sequence). Here the CDR3 reads CASSQSGGYYNEQFF. DNA for the CDR3: TGTGCCAGCAGTCAGTCCGGGGGTTACTACAATGAGCAGTTCTTC.

The chain uses TRBV7-2 and TRBJ1-1; 9 bases line up with TRBD1. The trim removed 4 bases at V and 4 bases at J, leaving 1 base unmatched. The length of the CDR3 is 13 residues. Germline assignment: CDR1 SGHTA and CDR2 FQGNSA. The CDR3 spells CASSSDRGTEAFF. CDR3 DNA: TGTGCCAGCAGCTCGGACAGGGGCACTGAAGCTTTCTTT. Complete variable domain (other parts from reference TRBV7-2 and TRBJ1-1): GAGVSQSPSNKVTEKGKDVELRCDPISGHTALYWYRQSLGQGLEFLIYFQGNSAPDKSGLPSDRFSAERTGGSVSTLTIQRTQQEDSAVYLCASSSDRGTEAFFGQGTRLTVV.

This chain connects TRBV4-2 to TRBJ1-4, with 11 positions matching TRBD1. The CDR3 length is 16 residues. The V and J ends lost 3 bases and 4 bases, in that order; junction bases with no gene match: 4. Germline CDR1 LGHNA, CDR2 YNFKEQ. DNA for the CDR3: TGTGCCAGCAGCCATCAAGGGACAGGGGGTAATGAAAAACTGTTTTTT. Its protein product is CASSHQGTGGNEKLFF.